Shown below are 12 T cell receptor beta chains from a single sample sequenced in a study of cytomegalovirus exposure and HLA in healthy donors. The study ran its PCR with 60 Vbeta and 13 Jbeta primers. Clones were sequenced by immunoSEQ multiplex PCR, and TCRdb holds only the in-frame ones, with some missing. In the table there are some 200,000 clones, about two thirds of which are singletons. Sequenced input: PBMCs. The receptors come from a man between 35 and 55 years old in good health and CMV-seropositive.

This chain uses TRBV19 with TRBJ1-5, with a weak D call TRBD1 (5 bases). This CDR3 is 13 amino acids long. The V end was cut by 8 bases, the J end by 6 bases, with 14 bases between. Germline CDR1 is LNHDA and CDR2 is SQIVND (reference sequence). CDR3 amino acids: CASGGGIGQPQHF. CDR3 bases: TGTGCCAGTGGTGGGGGGATAGGTCAGCCCCAGCATTTT.

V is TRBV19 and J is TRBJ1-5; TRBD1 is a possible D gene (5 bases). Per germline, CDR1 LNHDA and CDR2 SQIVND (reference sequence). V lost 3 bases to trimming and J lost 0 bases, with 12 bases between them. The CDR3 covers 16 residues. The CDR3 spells CASSMIREISNQPQHF. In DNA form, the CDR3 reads TGTGCCAGTAGTATGATCAGGGAAATTAGCAATCAGCCCCAGCATTTT.

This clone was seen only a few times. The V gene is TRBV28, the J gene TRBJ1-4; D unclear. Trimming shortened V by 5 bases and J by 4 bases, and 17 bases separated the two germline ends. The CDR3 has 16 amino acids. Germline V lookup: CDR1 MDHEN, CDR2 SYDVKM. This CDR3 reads CASSPPGVTINEKLFF. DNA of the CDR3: TGTGCCAGCAGTCCACCCGGCGTGACTATTAATGAAAAACTGTTTTTT.

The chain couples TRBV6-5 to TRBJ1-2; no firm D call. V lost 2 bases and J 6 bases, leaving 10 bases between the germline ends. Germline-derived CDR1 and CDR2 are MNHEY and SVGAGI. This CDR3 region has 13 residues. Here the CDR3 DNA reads TGTGCCAGCAGTTACGAGAGGGCTCATGGCTACACCTTC. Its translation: CASSYERAHGYTF.

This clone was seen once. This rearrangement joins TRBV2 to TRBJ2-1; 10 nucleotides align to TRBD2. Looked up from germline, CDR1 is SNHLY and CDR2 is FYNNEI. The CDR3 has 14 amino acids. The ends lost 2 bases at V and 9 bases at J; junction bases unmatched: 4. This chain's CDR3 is CASSESGGAGEQFF. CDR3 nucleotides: TGTGCCAGCAGTGAAAGCGGGGGGGCCGGTGAGCAGTTCTTC.

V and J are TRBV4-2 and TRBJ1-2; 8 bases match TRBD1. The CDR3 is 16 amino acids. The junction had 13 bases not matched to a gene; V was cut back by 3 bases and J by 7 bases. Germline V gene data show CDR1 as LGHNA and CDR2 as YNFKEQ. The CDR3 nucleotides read TGTGCCAGCAGCCAGCACACTGAGACAGGGGAGGGTGGCTACACCTTC. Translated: CASSQHTETGEGGYTF.

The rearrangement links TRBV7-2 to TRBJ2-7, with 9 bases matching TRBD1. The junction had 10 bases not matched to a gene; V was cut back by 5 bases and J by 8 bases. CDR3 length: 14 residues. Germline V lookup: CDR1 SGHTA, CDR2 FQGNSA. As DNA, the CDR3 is TGTGCCAGCAGCCCCCCCTCGGGACAGGGCAAGCAGTACTTC. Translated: CASSPPSGQGKQYF.

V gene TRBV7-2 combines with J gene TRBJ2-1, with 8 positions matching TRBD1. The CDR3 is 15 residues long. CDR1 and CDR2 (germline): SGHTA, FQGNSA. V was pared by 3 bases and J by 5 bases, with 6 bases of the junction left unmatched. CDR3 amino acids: CASSFGDRSNNEQFF. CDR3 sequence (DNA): TGTGCCAGCAGCTTTGGGGACAGGAGTAACAATGAGCAGTTCTTC.

In DNA, the CDR3 is TGTGCTAGTGCCCTAAGCACTACCTACAATGAGCAGTTCTTC. It translates to CASALSTTYNEQFF. The chain employs TRBV12-5 and TRBJ2-1; D uncertain. The germline V gene encodes CDR1 LGHNT and CDR2 FRNRAP. The V gene lost 7 bases and the J gene lost 2 bases, with 12 bases spanning the gap. The CDR3 runs to 14 residues.

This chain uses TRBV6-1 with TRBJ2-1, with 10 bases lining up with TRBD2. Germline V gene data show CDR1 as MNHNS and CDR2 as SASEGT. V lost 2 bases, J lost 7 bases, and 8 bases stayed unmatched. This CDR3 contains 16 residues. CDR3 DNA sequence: TGTGCCAGCAGTGAACAGAGCGGGGGGGCCTGGAATGAGCAGTTCTTC. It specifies CASSEQSGGAWNEQFF.

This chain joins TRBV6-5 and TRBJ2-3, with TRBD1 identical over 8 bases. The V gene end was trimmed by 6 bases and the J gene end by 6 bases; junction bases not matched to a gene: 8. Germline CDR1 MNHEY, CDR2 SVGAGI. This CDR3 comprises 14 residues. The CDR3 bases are TGTGCCAGCAGCACGGACAGGGCTGCCGATACGCAGTATTTT. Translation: CASSTDRAADTQYF.

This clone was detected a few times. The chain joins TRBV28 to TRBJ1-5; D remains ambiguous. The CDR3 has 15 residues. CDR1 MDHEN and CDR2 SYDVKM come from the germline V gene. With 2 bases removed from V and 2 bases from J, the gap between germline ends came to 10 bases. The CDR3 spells CASSLRLRGNQPQHF. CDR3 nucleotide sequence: TGTGCCAGCAGTTTACGGCTTCGGGGCAATCAGCCCCAGCATTTT.